This T cell receptor beta chain was observed in a study of CD8 T cells in ankylosing spondylitis. Preparation of TCR beta libraries was done by quantitative 5'-RACE with molecular barcodes. TCRdb ran MiXCR on the 5' RACE reads and lists one entry per CDR3 protein. The table has hundreds of thousands of distinct CDR3 sequences, around 20% seen once. Overall study findings and caveats: The clones that were linked to disease were reported to be significantly enriched in matched synovial fluid samples from ankylosing spondylitis patients. In reactive arthritis synovial fluid and blood, some motif variants had been reported before. What appeared characteristic of ankylosing spondylitis blood was a TCR beta motif of under 10 highly homologous variants.

Details on this clonotype: Its specificity is unknown.

Germline values: CDR1 MNHEY, CDR2 SVGAGI. V was cut by 4 bases and J by 7 bases, with 16 bases left in between. This CDR3 region has 14 residues. The sequence derives from a female donor with ankylosing spondylitis or in good health (not recorded which). The chain recombines TRBV6-5 with TRBJ1-1, with a weak D call TRBD1 (5 bases). What was sequenced was blood, either unsorted or a sorted T cell fraction (not recorded which). The CDR3 coding sequence is TGTGCCAGCAGTTCCTCCGGGACCCCCCATGAAGCTTTCTTT. Amino acid sequence: CASSSSGTPHEAFF.